This passage covers 24 T cell receptor beta chains from one sample sequenced in a study of metastatic and nonmetastatic thyroid tumors. Through MiXCR, TCRdb re-clonotyped the PCR reads. Of over 4,500 clones listed, roughly 30% are singletons. All patients were treatment-naive before thyroid surgery. The sample comprised adjacent normal tissue. All receptors derive from a female donor with papillary thyroid cancer or a benign thyroid nodule (not recorded which). Some clones in this sample may be carry-over from other donors' samples.

By sample fraction, this clone is large. The chain joins TRBV27 to TRBJ2-2; a possible D gene is TRBD2 (5 bases). CDR3 length: 14 amino acids. The germline V gene encodes CDR1 MNHEY and CDR2 SMNVEV (reference sequence). Trimming shortened V by 4 bases and J by 7 bases, and 13 bases separated the two germline ends. The CDR3 region has the DNA TGTGCCAGCAGTTCCCGAACTAGGAACGGGGAGCTGTTTTTT. It specifies CASSSRTRNGELFF.

Only a few counts were recorded for this clone. The chain uses TRBV12-3 or TRBV12-4 and TRBJ1-5, with a tentative D call TRBD1 (5 bases). This CDR3 has 16 residues. Trimming stripped 3 bases from V and 4 bases from J, with 16 bases between. The CDR3 DNA is TGTGCCAGCAGTTTGGAAGGGGCCCCAAGTAATCAGCCCCAGCATTTT. It encodes CASSLEGAPSNQPQHF.

This clone is classed as large. J is TRBJ2-1 and V is TRBV2; 7 bases line up with TRBD2. The CDR3 extends over 14 amino acids. V was clipped by 6 bases and J by 5 bases; unmatched bases: 7. Germline lookup yields CDR1 SNHLY and CDR2 FYNNEI. The DNA of the CDR3 is TGTGCCAGCAGCAGACTAGCCCAAAACAATGAGCAGTTCTTC. Protein product: CASSRLAQNNEQFF.

The V call is TRBV27, the J call TRBJ2-2; D is unresolved. V was cut by 0 bases and J by 4 bases, with 12 bases left in between. The CDR3 runs to 16 residues. Germline values: CDR1 MNHEY, CDR2 SMNVEV (reference sequence). CDR3 loop: CASSLSLLPPTGELFF. In DNA, the CDR3 is TGTGCCAGCAGTTTATCTTTACTCCCACCCACCGGGGAGCTGTTTTTT.

This clone was detected a few times. This rearrangement joins TRBV6-2 or TRBV6-3 to TRBJ1-1; the D is unclear. Trimming pared 4 bases from V and 5 bases from J, leaving 5 bases between. Per germline, CDR1 MNHEY and CDR2 SVGEGT. CDR3 length equals 11 residues. CDR3 sequence (DNA): TGTGCCAGCAGTTCCGATACTGAAGCTTTCTTT. Protein: CASSSDTEAFF.

This clone is medium-sized (0.01 to 0.1%). The chain uses TRBV20-1 and TRBJ1-1; D unresolved. The CDR3 extends over 12 amino acids. Trimming pared 6 bases from V and 6 bases from J, leaving 14 bases between. Germline values: CDR1 DFQATT, CDR2 SNEGSKA (reference sequence). CDR3 sequence (DNA): TGCAGTGCACCATCGACGGGGTCTGAAGCTTTCTTT. Translating it yields CSAPSTGSEAFF.

This chain connects TRBV7-3 to TRBJ2-3; TRBD2 agrees at 14 bases. The CDR3 is 19 amino acids. Germline-derived CDR1 and CDR2 are SGHTA and FQGTGA. The junction had 12 bases not matched to a gene; V was cut back by 1 base and J by 6 bases. This chain's CDR3 is CASSLRLAGGNALRDTQYF. In nucleotides, the CDR3 is TGTGCCAGCAGCTTAAGACTAGCGGGAGGGAATGCTCTCAGGGATACGCAGTATTTT.

This clone appeared a few times. This chain links TRBV6-5 with TRBJ2-4, with D possibly TRBD2 on 7 matching bases. Looked up from germline, CDR1 is MNHEY and CDR2 is SVGAGI. The CDR3 runs 18 residues. With 0 bases removed from V and 6 bases from J, the gap between germline ends came to 21 bases. The DNA of the CDR3 is TGTGCCAGCAGTTACTCAGGGGCGGGGGCTTTACCCAGAAACATTCAGTACTTC. Translated: CASSYSGAGALPRNIQYF.

In this sample, this clone is medium-sized. V is TRBV28 and J is TRBJ2-1; TRBD2 agrees at 10 bases. There are 17 residues in the CDR3. Trimming took 5 bases from V and 7 from J; bases not matched to a gene: 14. Germline V gene lookup returns CDR1 MDHEN and CDR2 SYDVKM. The CDR3 DNA is TGTGCCAGCAGTCCAACCCGAAGAGCGGGAGGGAAGAATGAGCAGTTCTTC. Encoded protein: CASSPTRRAGGKNEQFF.

This clone was seen a few times. The chain links TRBV6-1 to TRBJ1-3; unclear D gene. V lost 5 bases and J 0 bases, leaving 11 bases between the germline ends. CDR1 and CDR2 from the germline V gene are MNHNS and SASEGT. CDR3 length: 15 residues. The CDR3 reads CASSSRLLSGNTIYF. Here the CDR3 DNA reads TGTGCCAGCAGTTCCCGGTTACTCTCTGGAAACACCATATATTTT.

This clone is categorized as large. V usage is TRBV6-1 and J usage is TRBJ1-4; the D gene is possibly TRBD1 (6 bases). CDR3 length equals 14 residues. Germline lookup yields CDR1 MNHNS and CDR2 SASEGT. Between the trimmed V and J ends, which lost 9 bases and 7 bases, there was a span of 18 bases. The CDR3 loop reads CARRRQAWGEKLFF. DNA of the CDR3: TGTGCCAGGAGACGACAGGCGTGGGGTGAAAAACTGTTTTTT.

Sample share makes this clone large. The chain recombines TRBV28 with TRBJ1-5; the D is unclear. This CDR3 is built from 14 residues. The V end was cut by 6 bases, the J end by 9 bases, with 18 bases between. CDR1 and CDR2 (germline): MDHEN, SYDVKM. As DNA, the CDR3 is TGTGCCAGCAGCCCAACAGATGGGTTTTCGCCCCAGCATTTT. Encoded protein: CASSPTDGFSPQHF.

This rearrangement joins TRBV25-1 to TRBJ2-7, with 7 bases fitting TRBD1. CDR3 length equals 14 residues. V trimming: 3 bases; J trimming: 3 bases; junction bases outside the gene matches: 5. Looked up from germline, CDR1 is MGHDK and CDR2 is SYGVNS. CDR3 nucleotides: TGTGCCAGCAGTGACCATCGACAGGGCTACGAGCAGTACTTC. Translation: CASSDHRQGYEQYF.

The table lists this clone with a few counts. V usage is TRBV10-3 and J usage is TRBJ2-1, with a tentative D call TRBD2 (6 bases). V dropped 8 bases and J dropped 0 bases, with 20 bases sitting between them. From germline, CDR1 is ENHRY and CDR2 SYGVKD. This CDR3 region has 17 residues. The CDR3 here is CAIGESGLPSSYNEQFF. The DNA for the CDR3 is TGTGCCATCGGAGAGTCGGGACTGCCAAGCTCCTACAATGAGCAGTTCTTC.

This clone was counted a few times. J is TRBJ1-2 and V is TRBV28; D is possibly TRBD1 (6 bases). The CDR3 totals 15 residues. Germline V gene sequence: CDR1 MDHEN, CDR2 SYDVKM. V was trimmed by 5 bases and J by 8 bases, leaving 21 bases between them. The CDR3 region is CASSAGQSQVEGYTF. The CDR3 DNA is TGTGCCAGCAGTGCGGGACAATCCCAAGTGGAGGGCTACACCTTC.

In its sample, this clone was seen a few times. This rearrangement joins TRBV28 to TRBJ2-7, with 8 bases that match TRBD1. V was clipped by 6 bases and J by 3 bases; unmatched bases: 10. This CDR3 spans 15 amino acids. The germline V gene encodes CDR1 MDHEN and CDR2 SYDVKM. The CDR3 region is CASSYGTGRNYEQYF. The CDR3 DNA follows: TGTGCCAGCAGCTACGGGACAGGAAGGAACTACGAGCAGTACTTC.

This clone was picked up a small number of times. This rearrangement joins TRBV6-1 to TRBJ1-1; no firm D call. The V end was cut by 7 bases, the J end by 6 bases, with 21 bases between. Germline V CDR1 and CDR2: MNHNS, SASEGT. This CDR3 spans 15 amino acids. CDR3 sequence (DNA): TGTGCCAGCACCCCACCCTGGGCCTCTCGTTCTGAAGCTTTCTTT. Its protein is CASTPPWASRSEAFF.

This chain links TRBV27 with TRBJ1-1, with no clear D. Trimming pared 1 base from V and 6 bases from J, leaving 9 bases between. The CDR3 consists of 13 residues. In germline, CDR1 is MNHEY, CDR2 SMNVEV (reference sequence). The CDR3 DNA sequence: TGTGCCAGCAGTTTATACGGGGTCGCTGAAGCTTTCTTT. Translating it yields CASSLYGVAEAFF.

A single count supports this clone. The CDR3 end shows no conserved phenylalanine or tryptophan, and so a read error is likely. The DNA is omitted, as the CDR3 cannot be located on it reliably, and the CDR3 follows TCRdb's listing. CDR3 protein: CASSTGQGPSL. The V gene is TRBV11-2, the J gene TRBJ1-2; the D segment call TRBD1 is taken from the table without a DNA check. Germline V gene data show CDR1 as SGHAT and CDR2 as FQNNGV. Termini included, the CDR3 measures 11 amino acids.

This clone has more than one count but fewer than ten. The chain's CDR3 is CAISESEPQPQHF. CDR3 nucleotides: TGTGCCATCAGTGAGTCGGAACCTCAGCCCCAGCATTTT. The chain recombines TRBV10-3 with TRBJ1-5; no firm D call. Germline-derived CDR1 and CDR2 are ENHRY and SYGVKD. The CDR3 loop spans 13 amino acids. V lost 0 bases and J 6 bases, leaving 6 bases between the germline ends.

This clone was counted once. This sequence joins TRBV7-6 and TRBJ2-1; 9 bases are shared with TRBD2. The CDR3 loop spans 15 amino acids. The V segment lost 1 base and the J segment 7 bases; nucleotides outside the gene matches: 5. Germline loops: CDR1 SGHVS, CDR2 FNYEAQ. This chain's CDR3 is CASSLEAGGRNEQFF. The CDR3 DNA reads TGTGCCAGCAGCTTAGAGGCGGGAGGGAGGAATGAGCAGTTCTTC.

The V gene is TRBV7-3, the J gene TRBJ2-3, with a possible D match to TRBD2 (6 bases). Trimming took 1 base from V and 4 from J, leaving 18 bases between them. Germline loops: CDR1 SGHTA, CDR2 FQGTGA. The length of the CDR3 is 17 residues. The DNA of the CDR3 is TGTGCCAGCAGCTTAATGGGGAGGAGGGCCGGGGCAGATACGCAGTATTTT. Translation gives CASSLMGRRAGADTQYF.

This clone was observed a handful of times. The V call is TRBV25-1, the J call TRBJ1-6, with no clear D. V lost 7 bases and J lost 1, with 8 bases in between. There are 14 residues in the CDR3. Germline CDR1 MGHDK, CDR2 SYGVNS. This CDR3 is CASTLGSYNSPLHF. The CDR3, as DNA: TGTGCCAGCACCCTAGGGTCCTATAATTCACCCCTCCACTTT.

There are a few counts of this clone. Being one base from a much bigger clone, this may be a read error. As DNA, the CDR3 is TGTGCCGCCAGCAGTGGGGGGGGTAGCAATCAGCCCCAGCATTTT. Protein product: CAASSGGGSNQPQHF. The gene calls are TRBV15 and TRBJ1-5; TRBD1 is a possible D gene (5 bases). The CDR3 contains 15 residues. Looked up from germline, CDR1 is LNHNV and CDR2 is YYDKDF (reference sequence).